This T cell receptor (beta chain) was identified during a study of shared clonotypes between healthy human individuals. Study-wide background: The study used three CD4 naive, three CD4 memory, two CD8 naive and one CD8 memory plate per donor.

On this clone itself: No antigen is known for it.

General study points: Non-shared clonotypes were found to have lower generation probabilities than the clonotypes that were shared by all four of the sorted-subset donors. Blood alone was sampled, and tissue repertoires likely differ.

Some clones are missing from TCRdb's copy, which holds only in-frame ones; the method was immunoSEQ multiplex PCR. The data contain roughly 2.1 million clones, under 95% of them singletons. CD45RO negativity and positive selection for CCR7 defined naive CD8 cells, a population that excluded terminally differentiated effector memory CD45RA+ cells. Looked up from germline, CDR1 is SGHTA and CDR2 is FQGNSA. The CDR3 is 15 amino acids. Trimming pared 3 bases from V and 4 bases from J, leaving 16 bases between. This TCR derives from a man between 18 and 29 years old in good health. Some clones in this sample may be carry-over from other donors' samples. This sequence joins TRBV7-2 and TRBJ2-7; D remains ambiguous. The sample comprised naive CD8+ T cells from PBMCs. In DNA form, the CDR3 reads TGTGCCAGCAGCTTGGGTAGGCGGCCAGATTACGAGCAGTACTTC. It is translated as CASSLGRRPDYEQYF.